The text below deals with one T cell receptor beta chain. The specificity of this receptor is unknown. No base-level quality is on record; no much larger clone is a single base apart. This record belongs to a study of shared clonotypes between healthy human individuals (dated by TCRdb to the early 2020s). With respect to the entire study: A couple of women and three men aged 18 to 49 years were included in the cohort. For each donor, CD4 naive and CD4 memory were each given three plates, CD8 naive was given two plates, and CD8 memory was given one plate. The study deeply sequenced blood TCR repertoires of about 5 healthy adults to estimate repertoire size and the extent of clonotype sharing between individuals. Different laboratories and diverse techniques were used to prepare libraries and sequence TCR repertoires, to increase sequencing depth and limit assay-specific biases. Between about 0.85 and 10 billion PBMCs per donor were obtained by leukapheresis. Overall study results and their limits: Because the study included only a small number of donors, the genetic and exposure-history diversity represented was limited. Estimated clonotype richness was generally larger for naive than for memory subsets. Even with the large sequencing depth, rarefaction of the sorted-subset datasets indicated that sequencing was incomplete. Sampling was restricted to blood, and TCR repertoires in tissue are likely to differ from TCR repertoires in blood. Pairwise subsampling led to the expectation that sequencing depth would affect the degree of clonotype sharing among donors. Compared with non-shared clonotypes, the clonotypes found in all four sorted-subset donors had higher generation probabilities. When several donors were compared, the shared fraction of clonotypes was about 5% for naive CD4, approximately 3.5% for naive CD8, about 2.4% for memory CD4, and 0.35% to 0.5% for memory CD8.

At the junction V is shortened by 0 bases and J by 3 bases, with 10 bases in between. The CDR3, cysteine through phenylalanine, is 15 amino acids long. Of all the DNA, just the CDR3 is kept, 45 bases in frame from base 1. CDR1 is given as PRHDT and CDR2 as FYEKMQ, both from the germline V gene (reference sequence). TCR CDR3 regions were amplified from genomic DNA by multiplex PCR using the deep immunoSEQ assay. Extracted genomic DNA from each cell subset was distributed evenly across all wells of several immunoSEQ 96-well plates, and each plate was treated as a replicate. Each replicate PCR for sorted subsets received 150 to 250 ng genomic DNA, equal to around 32,000 T cell genomes. Purified libraries were measured with a Qubit 3.0 fluorometer, size-checked on a Bioanalyzer 2100, and measured again with the KAPA Library Quantification kit. Each immunoSEQ 96-well plate was sequenced on its own single-read 150-cycle Illumina NextSeq 550 flow cell. As for how the authors treated the data: Because the immunoSEQ output held only junctional sequences and lacked quality scores, the filtering could not match the filtering applied to full-length reads. To assign V/J genes and CDR3, sequences were annotated using PyIR, a Python wrapper for IgBLAST v1.9, with IMGT germline references. Reads were removed for weak V/J assignments (E-value above 1e-6), missing CDR3, stop codons, out-of-frame junctions, or ambiguous translated residues. V3J clonotypes were defined by identical inferred V gene, J gene, and CDR3 amino acid sequence. Percentage overlap between repertoires was computed as shared unique clonotypes divided by the size of the smaller repertoire. RTK rarefaction, the Chao1 estimator, and Recon v2.1 estimates of unobserved clonotypes were used to assess repertoire richness. OLGA was used to compute generation probabilities for all TCRbeta clonotypes that the gDNA method yielded from a few donors. Entries here come from immuneACCESS through TCRdb and include only in-frame sequences with V and J called. Some clones fail to appear in such tables; in the studies checked, an unresolved V gene covers under half of the shortfall, and the cause of the remainder is unknown. V and J calls and clone size are as listed in that table; D and trimming were resolved from the DNA. This sample gives some 1 million clones in total; about 75% of them show up just once. Together, the top ten hold around 1.5% of the sample.

The donors were healthy, HIV-negative adults with no recently reported acute infections or vaccinations. All donors were Caucasian adults living in Nashville, Tennessee, USA. CD4+ T cells were enriched through magnetic negative selection, after which naive cells were positively selected on CD45RA and the remaining negative fraction served as the memory subset. After blood collection by leukapheresis, PBMCs were isolated using Ficoll-Histopaque density gradient centrifugation and then cryopreserved in the vapor phase of liquid nitrogen. Purity and quantity of every magnetically sorted T cell population were checked by analytical flow cytometry. Genomic DNA was isolated from every sorted fraction and measured by UV absorbance on a Nanodrop 2000c.

The sequence was obtained from a man younger than 35 in good health. Recombination connected TRBV13 to TRBJ2-3; the D gene is possibly TRBD1 or TRBD2, each agreeing over 6 bases. Material for sequencing was memory CD4+ T cells sorted from blood. This specimen's cell subset or site label, interpreted: CD45RA-negative fraction. In nucleotide form, the sequence is TGTGCCAGCAGCTTAGGTAGAGGGGGGACAGATACGCAGTATTTT. This gives the protein CASSLGRGGTDTQYF. Supplemented by the reference TRBV13 and TRBJ2-3 proteins around the CDR3, the complete variable domain is AAGVIQSPRHLIKEKRETATLKCYPIPRHDTVYWYQQGPGQDPQFLISFYEKMQSDKGSIPDRFSAQQFSDYHSELNMSSLELGDSALYFCASSLGRGGTDTQYFGPGTRLTVL.